The T cell receptor beta chain described here comes from a study of T cells in tumors after PD-1 blockade. For the study at large: Excluded were patients with checkpoint blockade, immunosuppressants, or radiotherapy or other anti-cancer therapy within 4 weeks. Some patients also took daily vismodegib 150 mg during anti-PD-1 treatment. Blood samples averaged around 120,000 templates (range about 22,000-280,000) and 36,536 unique clonotypes. Overall study results and limits: Peripheral recruitment is suggested, as some novel exhausted tumor clones were in pre-treatment blood.

Trimming took off 8 bases at V and 0 bases at J, with 8 bases between the two ends. This CDR3 spans 14 amino acids. Germline V gene sequence: CDR1 MGHDK, CDR2 SYGVNS. This clone is medium-sized in the sample. As yet, its antigen is unknown. Clones were read by immunoSEQ multiplex PCR, and TCRdb kept only the in-frame ones, dropping some. In the table there are fewer than 35,000 clones, around 78% of which are singletons. The gene calls are TRBV25-1 and TRBJ1-6; D is uncertain. Sequencing was performed on PBMCs, taken before anti-PD-1 treatment. The TCR sequence derives from a human donor with basal cell carcinoma. The CDR3 spells CASHWSSYNSPLHF. CDR3 coding DNA: TGTGCCAGCCACTGGAGCTCCTATAATTCACCCCTCCACTTT.